This entry describes one T cell receptor beta chain. Participants, roughly 18 to 89 years old, spanned under 25 US areas. Cohort allocation depended upon clinical history that participants reported. This entry comes from a study of blood T cell repertoires in COVID-19. Across the study: T cells, B-cell-depleted T cells, or PBMCs provided the cDNA or gDNA that served as material.

In the source study's methods: Counts of nucleated cells, estimated from reference gene primer amplification, were obtained. Method: immunoSEQ multiplex PCR; TCRdb's copy keeps in-frame clones and lacks some. The V and J calls and clone size are taken from that table; D and trimming were inferred from the DNA. There are 300,000 to 400,000 clones in the sample; 85% to 90% occur only once, and approximately 1% lies in the top ten. Sequenced material: PBMCs or T cells enriched from blood (not recorded which). The clonotype originates from a young man who had recovered from COVID-19.

This CDR3 reads CASSLGTENSPLHF. The CDR3 nucleotides read TGCGCCAGCAGCTTGGGGACAGAAAATTCACCCCTCCACTTT. The V and J genes are TRBV5-1 and TRBJ1-6, with TRBD1 as a possible D gene (6 bases). Trimming left V 0 bases short and J 7 bases short, with 8 bases between. CDR3 length: 14 residues. Germline-derived CDR1 and CDR2 are SGHRS and YFSETQ.